This is a list of T cell receptor beta chains from one sample in a study of T cells expressing NK-cell markers. Each CDR3 protein gets one entry in TCRdb, which reprocessed the 5' RACE reads and gives no DNA. Recorded for this sample: roughly 180,000 distinct CDR3 sequences. Sequencing input: blood T cells: a sorted CD56 or NKG2C T cell subset, CD4+ or CD8+ T cells, or bulk PBMC T cells (not recorded which). Receptors originate from a man aged 18 to 69 in good health. Each CDR3 is given with its conserved first and last residue. The order of the fields is CDR3 length, V gene, J gene, CDR3 protein.

len: 13; v_gene: TRBV2; j_gene: TRBJ1-6; CDR3aa: CASKSSYNSPLHF
len: 15; v_gene: TRBV4-2; j_gene: TRBJ2-7; CDR3aa: CASSQGQETSYEQYF
len: 12; v_gene: TRBV12-3/TRBV12-4; j_gene: TRBJ1-2; CDR3aa: CASSLGQGGYTF
len: 15; v_gene: TRBV7-9; j_gene: TRBJ2-1; CDR3aa: CASSLQSGNYNEQFF
len: 15; v_gene: TRBV20-1; j_gene: TRBJ2-5; CDR3aa: CSARDLSGTVRTQYF
len: 16; v_gene: TRBV7-9; j_gene: TRBJ2-5; CDR3aa: CASSPRPPGRQETQYF
len: 13; v_gene: TRBV2; j_gene: TRBJ2-7; CDR3aa: CASRTALSYEQYF
len: 17; v_gene: TRBV12-5; j_gene: TRBJ2-1; CDR3aa: CASGLHTLAGPGGEQFF
len: 13; v_gene: TRBV7-9; j_gene: TRBJ2-1; CDR3aa: CASMEVSYNEQFF
len: 17; v_gene: TRBV9; j_gene: TRBJ2-1; CDR3aa: CASSVAPGQGARNEQFF
len: 15; v_gene: TRBV6-5; j_gene: TRBJ2-5; CDR3aa: CASSYEQGRTETQYF
len: 15; v_gene: TRBV7-9; j_gene: TRBJ2-5; CDR3aa: CASNFGPTGEETQYF
len: 14; v_gene: TRBV27; j_gene: TRBJ2-7; CDR3aa: CASSLQHRGHEQYF
len: 16; v_gene: TRBV6-1; j_gene: TRBJ2-3; CDR3aa: CASPGGSGPSTDTQYF
len: 16; v_gene: TRBV3-1; j_gene: TRBJ2-1; CDR3aa: CASSQEEHGFYNEQFF
len: 18; v_gene: TRBV10-1; j_gene: TRBJ2-5; CDR3aa: CASSRGDRDGEYQETQYF
len: 14; v_gene: TRBV5-1; j_gene: TRBJ2-5; CDR3aa: CASSLQGAPETQYF
len: 14; v_gene: TRBV12-3/TRBV12-4; j_gene: TRBJ1-2; CDR3aa: CASSPGLAFPGYTF
len: 15; v_gene: TRBV9; j_gene: TRBJ2-2; CDR3aa: CASSSRPTATGELFF
len: 14; v_gene: TRBV20-1; j_gene: TRBJ1-2; CDR3aa: CSASAAGETYGYTF